Detailed here is one T cell receptor beta chain. Since all of the isolated RNA was reverse transcribed, expressed TCRB transcripts were what got sequenced. TCRdb's table, derived via immunoSEQ multiplex PCR, lists solely in-frame clones and lacks some. Seen here are 38,000 or so clones, about 65% observed once, and the top ten hold around 2%. CDR1 and CDR2 (germline): GTSNPN, SVGIG (reference sequence). V lost 1 base and J lost 3, with 7 bases in between. The CDR3 is made up of 13 amino acids. The data belong to a study of beta chain features in type 1 diabetes. The J gene is TRBJ1-5, the V gene TRBV30; D not resolved. Sequencing was carried out using Tregs from blood. The sequence was obtained from a woman aged 25-40 years in good health. CDR3 sequence: CAWSDRDNQPQHF. The CDR3 DNA sequence: TGTGCCTGGAGTGACAGAGACAATCAGCCCCAGCATTTT.